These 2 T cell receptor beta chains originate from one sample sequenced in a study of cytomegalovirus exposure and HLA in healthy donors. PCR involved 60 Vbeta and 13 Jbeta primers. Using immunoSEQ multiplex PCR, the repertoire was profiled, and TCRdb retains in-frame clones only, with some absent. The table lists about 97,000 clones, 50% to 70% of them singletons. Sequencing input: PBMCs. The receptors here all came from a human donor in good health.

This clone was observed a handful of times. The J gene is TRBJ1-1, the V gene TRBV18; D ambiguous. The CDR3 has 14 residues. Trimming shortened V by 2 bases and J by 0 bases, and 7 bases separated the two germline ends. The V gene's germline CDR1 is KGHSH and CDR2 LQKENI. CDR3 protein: CASSPGRMNTEAFF. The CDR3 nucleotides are TGTGCCAGCTCACCAGGCAGGATGAACACTGAAGCTTTCTTT.

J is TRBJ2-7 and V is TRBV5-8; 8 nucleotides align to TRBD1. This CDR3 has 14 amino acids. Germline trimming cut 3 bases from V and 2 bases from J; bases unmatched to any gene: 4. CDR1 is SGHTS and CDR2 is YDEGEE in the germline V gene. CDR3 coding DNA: TGTGCCAGCAGCTGGGGACAGGTGACCTACGAGCAGTACTTC. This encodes CASSWGQVTYEQYF.